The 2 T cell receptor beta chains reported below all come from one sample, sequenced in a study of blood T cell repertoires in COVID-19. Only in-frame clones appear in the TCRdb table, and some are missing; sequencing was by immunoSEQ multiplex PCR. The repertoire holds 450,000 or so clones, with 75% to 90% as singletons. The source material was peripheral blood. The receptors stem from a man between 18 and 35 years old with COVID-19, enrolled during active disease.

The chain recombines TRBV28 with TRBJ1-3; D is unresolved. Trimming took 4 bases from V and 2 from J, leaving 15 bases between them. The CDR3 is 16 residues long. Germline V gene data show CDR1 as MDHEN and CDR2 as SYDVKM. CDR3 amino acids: CASSSKAHRAGNTIYF. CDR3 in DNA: TGTGCCAGCAGTTCGAAGGCCCATCGGGCTGGAAACACCATATATTTT.

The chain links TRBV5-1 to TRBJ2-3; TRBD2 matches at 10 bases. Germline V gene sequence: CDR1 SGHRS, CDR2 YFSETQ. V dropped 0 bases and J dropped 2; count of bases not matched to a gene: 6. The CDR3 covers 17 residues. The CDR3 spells CASSLVIAGGSTDTQYF. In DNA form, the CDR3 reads TGCGCCAGCAGCTTGGTAATAGCGGGAGGTTCCACAGATACGCAGTATTTT.